The 14 T cell receptor beta chains below all came from one sample that was sequenced in a study of Graves' ophthalmopathy and Graves' hyperthyroidism. As the template, RNA transcripts were used to amplify TCR beta CDR3 regions. After a first-round RT-PCR with HTBI primers, a second-round multiplex PCR was run. A single record per CDR3 protein comes from TCRdb applying MiXCR to the multiplex PCR reads. The sample lists 450,000 or so distinct CDR3 sequences, approximately 15% occurring once. Input material: blood. These receptors all stem from a woman in her 30s with Graves' ophthalmopathy.

This clonotype was seen many times. V is TRBV10-3 and J is TRBJ2-5, with unresolved D. Trimming left V 3 bases short and J 4 bases short, with 9 bases between. This CDR3 is 13 amino acids long. In germline, CDR1 is ENHRY, CDR2 SYGVKD. CDR3 coding DNA: TGTGCCATCAGTGAACGTCGCGGAGAGACCCAGTACTTC. Its protein is CAISERRGETQYF.

This clonotype has at least ten counts. The chain uses TRBV6-2 or TRBV6-3 and TRBJ2-5, with D possibly being TRBD1 or TRBD2 (5 bases each). This CDR3 has 14 residues. Germline-derived CDR1 and CDR2 are MNHEY and SVGEGT. Trimming took 5 bases from V and 3 from J, leaving 13 bases between them. The CDR3 is CASSAWGREETQYF. The CDR3, as DNA: TGTGCCAGCAGTGCTTGGGGGAGAGAAGAGACCCAGTACTTC.

This clonotype was found many times. V usage is TRBV7-2 and J usage is TRBJ1-2; D not certain. V was clipped by 5 bases and J by 7 bases, with 11 bases between them. The CDR3 spans 12 residues. CDR1 is SGHTA and CDR2 is FQGNSA in the germline V gene. The CDR3 bases are TGTGCCAGCAGCCCGGACGCGGGTGGCTACACCTTC. It is translated as CASSPDAGGYTF.

The sample holds many counts of this clonotype. The chain employs TRBV4-1 and TRBJ1-5; 10 nucleotides align to TRBD1. CDR1 and CDR2 from the germline V gene are MGHRA and YSYEKL. V gave up 1 base and J gave up 9 bases; unmatched junction bases: 3. The CDR3 is 14 residues long. CDR3 protein: CASSQGQGAVPQHF. Written as DNA, the CDR3 is TGCGCCAGCAGCCAAGGACAGGGGGCTGTGCCCCAGCATTTT.

As to this clonotype: A read error is possible here, since a much larger clone lies one base away. The chain links TRBV6-2 or TRBV6-3 to TRBJ2-7, with 10 positions matching TRBD2. This CDR3 is 15 amino acids long. The V gene's germline CDR1 is MNHEY and CDR2 SVGEGT. The V gene end was trimmed by 10 bases and the J gene end by 4 bases; junction bases not matched to a gene: 13. CDR3 amino acids: CATFYATSGFYEQYF. As DNA, the CDR3 is TGTGCCACCTTCTACGCGACTAGCGGGTTTTACGAGCAGTACTTC.

This clonotype showed up many times. The chain is built from TRBV25-1 and TRBJ2-5; 12 positions match TRBD2. The CDR3 contains 17 residues. Germline V gives CDR1 MGHDK, CDR2 SYGVNS. V lost 3 bases, J lost 2 bases, and 7 bases stayed unmatched. The CDR3 region is CASSDLQLAGGQETQYF. CDR3 in DNA: TGTGCCAGCAGTGATTTGCAACTAGCGGGGGGACAAGAGACCCAGTACTTC.

In its sample, this clonotype was seen a few times. The chain joins TRBV4-2 to TRBJ2-7, with 8 bases lining up with TRBD2. The CDR3 is 14 residues long. Trimming removed 2 bases from V and 5 bases from J; junction bases left unmatched: 5. Germline V gives CDR1 LGHNA, CDR2 YNFKEQ. The CDR3 coding sequence is TGTGCCAGCAGCCAACCCGGACTAGCCAACGAGCAGTACTTC. Translated, it gives CASSQPGLANEQYF.

About this clonotype itself: A read error may be the cause here, since a much bigger clone is one base away. V and J are TRBV20-1 and TRBJ1-5, with D perhaps matching TRBD1 (5 bases). Germline V CDR1 and CDR2: DFQATT, SNEGSKA (reference sequence). The CDR3 runs to 16 residues. V was pared by 8 bases and J by 0 bases, with 20 bases between. CDR3: CSSSRFGTRSNQPQHF. The DNA of the CDR3 is TGCAGTTCTTCCCGCTTCGGGACCCGTAGCAATCAGCCCCAGCATTTT.

J is TRBJ2-5 and V is TRBV5-1, with 13 bases lining up with TRBD2. Germline-derived CDR1 and CDR2 are SGHRS and YFSETQ. The V and J ends lost 2 bases and 5 bases, in that order; junction bases with no gene match: 3. This CDR3 contains 15 residues. CDR3 bases: TGCGCCAGCAGCTTCCCGACTAGCGGGAGGGAGACCCAGTACTTC. Translated: CASSFPTSGRETQYF. Full variable domain (rest looked up from reference TRBV5-1 and TRBJ2-5): KAGVTQTPRYLIKTRGQQVTLSCSPISGHRSVSWYQQTPGQGLQFLFEYFSETQRNKGNFPGRFSGRQFSNSRSEMNVSTLELGDSALYLCASSFPTSGRETQYFGPGTRLLVL.

This clonotype was detected ten times or more. This chain connects TRBV15 to TRBJ2-7, with D possibly TRBD2 on 5 matching bases. V lost 0 bases and J lost 1, with 13 bases in between. The CDR3 is made up of 16 amino acids. Germline V gene sequence: CDR1 LNHNV, CDR2 YYDKDF (reference sequence). The CDR3, as DNA: TGTGCCACCAGCAGAGATTCGAGGAGACTATCCTACGAGCAGTACTTC. Translating it yields CATSRDSRRLSYEQYF.

V is TRBV6-5 and J is TRBJ1-5, with TRBD1 as a possible D gene (6 bases). This CDR3 region has 14 residues. Trimming stripped 4 bases from V and 4 bases from J, with 11 bases between. Germline V gives CDR1 MNHEY, CDR2 SVGAGI. The DNA for the CDR3 is TGTGCCAGCAGTTCCCCACAGGGAAATCAGCCCCAGCATTTT. It translates to CASSSPQGNQPQHF.

This clonotype showed up many times. V and J are TRBV6-1 and TRBJ1-6; tentative D call: TRBD1 (5 bases). Germline V gives CDR1 MNHNS, CDR2 SASEGT. Trimming took 5 bases from V and 5 from J, leaving 16 bases between them. The CDR3 is 16 residues long. DNA for the CDR3: TGTGCCAGCAGTACACCTCAGGGATTCCATAATTCACCCCTCCACTTT. It translates to CASSTPQGFHNSPLHF.

Many counts were recorded for this clonotype. The V call is TRBV6-1, the J call TRBJ2-6; D is unclear. Trimming stripped 6 bases from V and 1 base from J, with 7 bases between. The germline CDR1 and CDR2 sequences are MNHNS and SASEGT. The CDR3 runs to 14 residues. CDR3 nucleotides: TGTGCCAGCAGCCAAGGGTCTGGGGCCAACGTCCTGACTTTC. Protein: CASSQGSGANVLTF.

CDR3 protein: CAWSPQGATEAFF. The CDR3 bases are TGTGCCTGGAGTCCACAGGGGGCCACTGAAGCTTTCTTT. The chain employs TRBV30 and TRBJ1-1; 9 bases line up with TRBD1. With 2 bases clipped from V and 4 bases from J, the junction kept 2 bases outside the gene matches. From germline, CDR1 is GTSNPN and CDR2 SVGIG (reference sequence). This CDR3 contains 13 residues.